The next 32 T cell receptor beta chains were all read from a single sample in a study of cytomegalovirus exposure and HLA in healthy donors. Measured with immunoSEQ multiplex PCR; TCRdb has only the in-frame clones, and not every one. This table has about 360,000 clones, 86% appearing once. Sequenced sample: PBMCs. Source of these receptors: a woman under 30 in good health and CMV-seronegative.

CDR3 DNA sequence: TGTGCCAGCAGCCCGGGACTAGCGGGGGAGACCCAGTACTTC. Translating gives CASSPGLAGETQYF. The J gene is TRBJ2-5, the V gene TRBV2; 13 nucleotides line up with TRBD2. The germline V gene has CDR1 SNHLY and CDR2 FYNNEI. The V gene end was trimmed by 6 bases and the J gene end by 5 bases; junction bases not matched to a gene: 3. This CDR3 spans 14 amino acids.

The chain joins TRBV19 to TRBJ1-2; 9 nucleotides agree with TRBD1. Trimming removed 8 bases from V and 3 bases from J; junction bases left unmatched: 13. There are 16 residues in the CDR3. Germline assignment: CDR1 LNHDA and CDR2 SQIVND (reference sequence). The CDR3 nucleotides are TGTGCCAGTGGAGGACAGGGGCGATTAGATGACTATGGCTACACCTTC. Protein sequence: CASGGQGRLDDYGYTF.

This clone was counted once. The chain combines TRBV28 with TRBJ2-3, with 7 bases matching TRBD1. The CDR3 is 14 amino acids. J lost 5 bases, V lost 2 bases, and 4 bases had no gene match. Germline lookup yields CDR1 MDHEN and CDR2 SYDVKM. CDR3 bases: TGTGCCAGCAGTTTAGGACAGGCAGGAGATACGCAGTATTTT. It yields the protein CASSLGQAGDTQYF.

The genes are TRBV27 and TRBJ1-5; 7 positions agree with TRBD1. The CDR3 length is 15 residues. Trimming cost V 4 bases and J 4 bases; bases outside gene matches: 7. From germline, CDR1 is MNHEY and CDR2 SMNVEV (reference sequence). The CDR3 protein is CASSSGTAMNQPQHF. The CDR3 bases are TGTGCCAGCAGTTCCGGGACAGCAATGAATCAGCCCCAGCATTTT.

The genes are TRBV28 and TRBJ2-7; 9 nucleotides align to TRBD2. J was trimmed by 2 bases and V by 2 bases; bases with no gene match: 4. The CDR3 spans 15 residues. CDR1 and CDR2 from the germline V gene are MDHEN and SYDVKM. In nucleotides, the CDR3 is TGTGCCAGCAGTTTAGCGGGACTAGCCCCCTACGAGCAGTACTTC. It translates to CASSLAGLAPYEQYF.

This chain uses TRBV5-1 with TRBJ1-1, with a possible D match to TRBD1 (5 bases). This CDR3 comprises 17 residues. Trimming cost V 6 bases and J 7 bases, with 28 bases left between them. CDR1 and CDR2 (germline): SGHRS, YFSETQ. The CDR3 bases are TGCGCCAGCAAAGCCGAACCCCTTGCAGGGTTGGTAGATGAAGCTTTCTTT. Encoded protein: CASKAEPLAGLVDEAFF.

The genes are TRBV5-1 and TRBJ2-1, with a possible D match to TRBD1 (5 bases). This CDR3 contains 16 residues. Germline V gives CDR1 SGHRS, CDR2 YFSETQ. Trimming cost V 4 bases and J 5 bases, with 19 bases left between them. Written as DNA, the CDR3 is TGCGCCAGCAGCCCAAGACAGCATGGACGACACAATGAGCAGTTCTTC. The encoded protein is CASSPRQHGRHNEQFF.

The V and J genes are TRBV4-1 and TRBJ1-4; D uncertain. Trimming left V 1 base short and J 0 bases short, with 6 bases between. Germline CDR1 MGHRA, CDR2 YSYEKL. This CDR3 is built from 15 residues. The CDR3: CASSQGPSTNEKLFF. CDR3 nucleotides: TGCGCCAGCAGCCAAGGGCCGTCAACTAATGAAAAACTGTTTTTT.

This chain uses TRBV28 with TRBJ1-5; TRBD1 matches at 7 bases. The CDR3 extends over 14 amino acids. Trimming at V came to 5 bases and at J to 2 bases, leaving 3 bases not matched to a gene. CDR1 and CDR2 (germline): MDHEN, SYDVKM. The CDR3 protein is CASSRQGGNQPQHF. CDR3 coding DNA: TGTGCCAGCAGTCGACAGGGAGGCAATCAGCCCCAGCATTTT.

CDR3 protein: CASSLTGGGLTDTQYF. The CDR3 coding sequence is TGTGCCAGCAGCCTAACAGGGGGGGGACTCACAGATACGCAGTATTTT. The chain recombines TRBV28 with TRBJ2-3; maybe TRBD1 (8 bases). This CDR3 is built from 16 residues. With 6 bases removed from V and 2 bases from J, the gap between germline ends came to 18 bases. Germline values: CDR1 MDHEN, CDR2 SYDVKM.

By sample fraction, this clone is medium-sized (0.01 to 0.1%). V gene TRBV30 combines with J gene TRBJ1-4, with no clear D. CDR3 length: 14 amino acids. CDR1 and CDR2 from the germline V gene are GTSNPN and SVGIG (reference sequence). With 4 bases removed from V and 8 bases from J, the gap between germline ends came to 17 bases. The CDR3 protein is CAWMAHTLREKLFF. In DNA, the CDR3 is TGTGCCTGGATGGCTCATACCTTGAGGGAAAAACTGTTTTTT.

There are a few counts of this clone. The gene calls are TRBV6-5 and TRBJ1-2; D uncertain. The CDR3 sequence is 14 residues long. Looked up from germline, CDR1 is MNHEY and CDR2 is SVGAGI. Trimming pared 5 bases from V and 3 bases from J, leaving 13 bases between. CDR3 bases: TGTGCCAGCAGTCGGTTACGGGAGGACTATGGCTACACCTTC. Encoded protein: CASSRLREDYGYTF.

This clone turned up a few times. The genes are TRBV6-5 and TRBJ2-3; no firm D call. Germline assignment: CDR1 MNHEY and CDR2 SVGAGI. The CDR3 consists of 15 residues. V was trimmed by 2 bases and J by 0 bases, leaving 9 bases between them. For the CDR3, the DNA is TGTGCCAGCAGTTACCAGGTGGCTAGCACAGATACGCAGTATTTT. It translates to CASSYQVASTDTQYF.

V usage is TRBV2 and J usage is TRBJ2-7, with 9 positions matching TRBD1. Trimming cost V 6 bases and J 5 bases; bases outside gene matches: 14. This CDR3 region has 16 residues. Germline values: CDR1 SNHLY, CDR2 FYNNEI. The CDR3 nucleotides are TGTGCCAGCAGCTCCCTCCGGGACAGGGATAAGCACGAGCAGTACTTC. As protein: CASSSLRDRDKHEQYF.

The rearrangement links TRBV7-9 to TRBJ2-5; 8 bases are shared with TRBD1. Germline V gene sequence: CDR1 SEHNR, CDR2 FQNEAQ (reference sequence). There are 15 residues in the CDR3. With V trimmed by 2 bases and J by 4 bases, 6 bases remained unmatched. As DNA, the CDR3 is TGTGCCAGCAGCTTATCGGACAGGGTGAGAGAGACCCAGTACTTC. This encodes CASSLSDRVRETQYF.

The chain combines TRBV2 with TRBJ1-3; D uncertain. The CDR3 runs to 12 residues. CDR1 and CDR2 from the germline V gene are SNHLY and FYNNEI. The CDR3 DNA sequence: TGTGCGGGAGGGCTGGTCGGAAACACCATATATTTT. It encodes CAGGLVGNTIYF.

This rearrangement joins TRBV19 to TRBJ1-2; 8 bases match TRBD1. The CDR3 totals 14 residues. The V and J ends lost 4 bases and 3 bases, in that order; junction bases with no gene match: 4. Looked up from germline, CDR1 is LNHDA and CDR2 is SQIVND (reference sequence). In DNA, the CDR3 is TGTGCCAGTAGTACCCAACAGGGGGACTATGGCTACACCTTC. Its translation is CASSTQQGDYGYTF.

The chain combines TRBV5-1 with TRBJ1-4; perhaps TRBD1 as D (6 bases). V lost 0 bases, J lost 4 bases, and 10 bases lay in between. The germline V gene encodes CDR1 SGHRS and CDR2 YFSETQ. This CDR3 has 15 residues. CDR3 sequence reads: CASSLEDRVNEKLFF. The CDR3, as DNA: TGCGCCAGCAGCTTGGAGGACAGAGTTAATGAAAAACTGTTTTTT.

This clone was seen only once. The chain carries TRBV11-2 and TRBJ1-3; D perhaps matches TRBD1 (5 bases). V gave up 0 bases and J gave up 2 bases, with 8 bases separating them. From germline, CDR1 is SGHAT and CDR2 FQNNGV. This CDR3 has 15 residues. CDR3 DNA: TGTGCCAGCAGCTTAGACCAGGGAACTGGAAACACCATATATTTT. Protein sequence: CASSLDQGTGNTIYF.

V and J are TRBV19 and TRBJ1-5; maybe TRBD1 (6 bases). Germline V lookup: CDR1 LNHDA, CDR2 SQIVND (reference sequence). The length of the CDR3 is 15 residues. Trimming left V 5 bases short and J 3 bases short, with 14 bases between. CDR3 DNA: TGTGCCAGTAGTTACAGGGAGGGTTACAATCAGCCCCAGCATTTT. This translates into CASSYREGYNQPQHF.

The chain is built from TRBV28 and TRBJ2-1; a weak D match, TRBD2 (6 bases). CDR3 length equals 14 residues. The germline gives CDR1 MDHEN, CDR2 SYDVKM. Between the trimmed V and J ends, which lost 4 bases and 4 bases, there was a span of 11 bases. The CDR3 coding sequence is TGTGCCAGCAGTTATGGCGGGGCTTACAATGAGCAGTTCTTC. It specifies CASSYGGAYNEQFF.

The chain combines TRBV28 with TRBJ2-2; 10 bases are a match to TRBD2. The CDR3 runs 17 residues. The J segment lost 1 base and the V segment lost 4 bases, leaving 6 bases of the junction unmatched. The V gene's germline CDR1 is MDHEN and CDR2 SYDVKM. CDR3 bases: TGTGCCAGCAGTTATTACCTAGCGGGGGTGAACACCGGGGAGCTGTTTTTT. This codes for CASSYYLAGVNTGELFF.

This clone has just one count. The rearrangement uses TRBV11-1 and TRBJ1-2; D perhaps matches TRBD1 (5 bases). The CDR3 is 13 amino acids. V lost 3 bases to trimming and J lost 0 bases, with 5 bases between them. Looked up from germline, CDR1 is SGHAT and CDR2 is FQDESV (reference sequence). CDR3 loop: CASSLTANYGYTF. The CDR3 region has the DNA TGTGCCAGCAGCTTGACAGCTAACTATGGCTACACCTTC. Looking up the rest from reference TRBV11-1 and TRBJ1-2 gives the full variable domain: EAEVAQSPRYKITEKSQAVAFWCDPISGHATLYWYRQILGQGPELLVQFQDESVVDDSQLPKDRFSAERLKGVDSTLKIQPAELGDSAMYLCASSLTANYGYTFGSGTRLTVV.

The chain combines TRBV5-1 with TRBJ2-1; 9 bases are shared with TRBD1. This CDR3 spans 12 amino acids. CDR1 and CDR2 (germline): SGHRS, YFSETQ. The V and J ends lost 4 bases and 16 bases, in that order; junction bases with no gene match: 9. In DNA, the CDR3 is TGCGCCAGCAGCCTGAGGACAGGGGAGGAATTCTTC. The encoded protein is CASSLRTGEEFF.

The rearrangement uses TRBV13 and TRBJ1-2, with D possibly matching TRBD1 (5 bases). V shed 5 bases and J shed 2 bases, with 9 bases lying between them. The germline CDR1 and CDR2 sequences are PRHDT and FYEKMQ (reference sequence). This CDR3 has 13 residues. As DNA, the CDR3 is TGTGCCAGCAGCCAAGACAGAAACTATGGCTACACCTTC. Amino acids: CASSQDRNYGYTF.

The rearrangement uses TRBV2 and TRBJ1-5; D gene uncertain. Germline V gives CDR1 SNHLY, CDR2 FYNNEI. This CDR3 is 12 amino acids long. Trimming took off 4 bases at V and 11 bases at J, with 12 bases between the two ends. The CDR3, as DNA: TGTGCCAGCAGTGTAGGGTCGGGGTCCCAGCATTTT. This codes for CASSVGSGSQHF.

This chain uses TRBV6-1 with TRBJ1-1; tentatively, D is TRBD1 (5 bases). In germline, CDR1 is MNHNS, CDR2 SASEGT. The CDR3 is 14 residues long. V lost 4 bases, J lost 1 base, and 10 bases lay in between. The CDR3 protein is CASSGDGRNTEAFF. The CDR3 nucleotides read TGTGCCAGCAGTGGGGACGGGAGGAACACTGAAGCTTTCTTT.

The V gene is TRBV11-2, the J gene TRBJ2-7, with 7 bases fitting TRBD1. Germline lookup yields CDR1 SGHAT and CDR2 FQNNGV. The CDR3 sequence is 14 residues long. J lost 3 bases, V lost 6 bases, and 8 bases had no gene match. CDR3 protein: CASRSDRPSYEQYF. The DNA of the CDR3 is TGTGCCAGCAGGTCGGACAGGCCGAGCTACGAGCAGTACTTC.

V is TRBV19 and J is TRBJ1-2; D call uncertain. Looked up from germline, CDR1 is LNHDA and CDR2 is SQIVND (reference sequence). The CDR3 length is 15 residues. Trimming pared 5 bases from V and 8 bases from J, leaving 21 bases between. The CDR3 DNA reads TGTGCCAGTAGTGTCGGAACGGGGATCCTCTACGGCTACACCTTC. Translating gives CASSVGTGILYGYTF. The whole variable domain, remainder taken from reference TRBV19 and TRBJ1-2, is DGGITQSPKYLFRKEGQNVTLSCEQNLNHDAMYWYRQDPGQGLRLIYYSQIVNDFQKGDIAEGYSVSREKKESFPLTVTSAQKNPTAFYLCASSVGTGILYGYTFGSGTRLTVV.

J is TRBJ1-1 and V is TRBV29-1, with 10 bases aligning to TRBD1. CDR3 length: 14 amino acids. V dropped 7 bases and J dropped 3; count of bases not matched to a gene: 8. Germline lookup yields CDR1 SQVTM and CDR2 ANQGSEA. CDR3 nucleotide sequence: TGCAGCGCTTCCGGGACAGGGGTCGACACTGAAGCTTTCTTT. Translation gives CSASGTGVDTEAFF.

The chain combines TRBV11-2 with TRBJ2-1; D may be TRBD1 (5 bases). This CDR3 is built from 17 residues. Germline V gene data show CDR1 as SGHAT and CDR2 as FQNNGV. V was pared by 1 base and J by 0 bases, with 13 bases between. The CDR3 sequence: CASSLGQTISSYNEQFF. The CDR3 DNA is TGTGCCAGCAGCTTAGGACAGACGATCAGCTCCTACAATGAGCAGTTCTTC.

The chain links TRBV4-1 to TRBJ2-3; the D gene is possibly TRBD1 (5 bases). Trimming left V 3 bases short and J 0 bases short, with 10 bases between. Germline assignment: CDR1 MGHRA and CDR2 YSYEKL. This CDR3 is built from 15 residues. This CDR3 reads CASSHRQISTDTQYF. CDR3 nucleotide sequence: TGCGCCAGCAGCCATAGACAGATTAGCACAGATACGCAGTATTTT.